This T cell receptor (beta chain) was identified during a study of cytomegalovirus exposure and HLA in healthy donors. Study-wide background: Around 77% of 398 genotyped donors fell in the Caucasian-associated ancestry cluster. Study conclusions and caveats: Excluded: some indistinguishable V segments such as TRBV6-2 and TRBV6-3.

The CDR3 spans 14 residues. Germline loops: CDR1 LNHNV, CDR2 YYDKDF (reference sequence). V lost 0 bases, J lost 4 bases, and 7 bases lay in between. PCR was performed using 60 Vbeta and 13 Jbeta primers. Repertoires were generated with immunoSEQ multiplex PCR, while TCRdb's copy carries only in-frame clones and drops some. In the table there are 150,000 or so clones, roughly 84% of which are singletons. With regard to this clone: Its antigen is not known.

The sequence was collected from a man between 25 and 39 years old in good health and CMV-seronegative. The sequenced sample consisted of PBMCs. This chain joins TRBV15 and TRBJ1-5, with D possibly being TRBD1 (5 bases). CDR3 DNA: TGTGCCACCAGCAGAGAGGGGCTAAATCAGCCCCAGCATTTT. Translated, it gives CATSREGLNQPQHF.